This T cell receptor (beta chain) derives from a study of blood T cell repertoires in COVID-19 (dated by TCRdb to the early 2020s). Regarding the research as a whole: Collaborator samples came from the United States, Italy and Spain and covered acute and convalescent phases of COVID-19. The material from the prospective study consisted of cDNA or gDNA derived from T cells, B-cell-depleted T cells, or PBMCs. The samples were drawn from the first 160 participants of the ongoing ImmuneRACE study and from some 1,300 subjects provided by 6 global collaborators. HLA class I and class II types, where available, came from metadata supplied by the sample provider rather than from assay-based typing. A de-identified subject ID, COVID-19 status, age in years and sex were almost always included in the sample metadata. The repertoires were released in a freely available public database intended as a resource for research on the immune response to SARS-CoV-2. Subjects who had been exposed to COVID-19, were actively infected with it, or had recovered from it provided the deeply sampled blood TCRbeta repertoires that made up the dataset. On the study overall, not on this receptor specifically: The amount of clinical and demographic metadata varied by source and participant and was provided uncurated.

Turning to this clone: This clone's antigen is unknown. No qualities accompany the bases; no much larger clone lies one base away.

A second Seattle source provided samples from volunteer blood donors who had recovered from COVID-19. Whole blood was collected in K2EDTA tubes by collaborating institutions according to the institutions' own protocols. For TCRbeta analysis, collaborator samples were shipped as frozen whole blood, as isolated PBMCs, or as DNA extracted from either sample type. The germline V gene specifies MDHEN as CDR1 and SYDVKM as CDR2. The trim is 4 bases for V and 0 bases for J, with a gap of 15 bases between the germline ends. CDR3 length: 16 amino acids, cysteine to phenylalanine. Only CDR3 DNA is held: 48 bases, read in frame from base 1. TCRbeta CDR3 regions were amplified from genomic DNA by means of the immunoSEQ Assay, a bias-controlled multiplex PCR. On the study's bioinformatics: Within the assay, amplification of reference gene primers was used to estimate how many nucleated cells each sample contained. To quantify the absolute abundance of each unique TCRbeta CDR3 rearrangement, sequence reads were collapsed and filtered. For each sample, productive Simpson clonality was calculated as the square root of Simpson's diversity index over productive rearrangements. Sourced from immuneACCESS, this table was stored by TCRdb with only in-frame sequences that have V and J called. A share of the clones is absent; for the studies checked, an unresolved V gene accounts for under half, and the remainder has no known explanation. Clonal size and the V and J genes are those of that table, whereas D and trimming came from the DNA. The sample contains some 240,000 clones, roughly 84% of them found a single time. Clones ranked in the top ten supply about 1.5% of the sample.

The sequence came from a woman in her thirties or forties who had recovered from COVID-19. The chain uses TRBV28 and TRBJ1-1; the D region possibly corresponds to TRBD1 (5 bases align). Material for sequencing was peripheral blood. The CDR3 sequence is CASSSIRLTVNTEAFF. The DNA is TGTGCCAGCAGTTCAATCCGTCTGACAGTGAACACTGAAGCTTTCTTT.